This T cell receptor (beta chain) stems from a study of Graves' ophthalmopathy and Graves' hyperthyroidism. Looking at the study overall: Hyperthyroidism was considered stable when no ophthalmopathy appeared within 18 months of follow-up. General study results and limits: Among thyroid clonotypes expanded above 0.001 frequency, most also appeared in blood. Ophthalmopathy progression was predicted by the model at less than 71% sensitivity and less than 75% specificity.

Investigators amplified TCR beta CDR3 regions from RNA transcripts. The authors performed first-round RT-PCR with HTBI primers and then a second-round multiplex PCR. TCRdb independently ran MiXCR on the multiplex PCR reads; one entry per CDR3 protein. The top ten hold 11% of the sample, which has more than 1,000,000 distinct CDR3 sequences, less than 45% seen once. Germline CDR1 reads SEHNR; CDR2 reads FQNEAQ (reference sequence). This CDR3 has 15 residues. The trim removed 5 bases at V and 3 bases at J, leaving 10 bases unmatched. This clonotype has at least ten counts. Its antigen is not identified. The chain couples TRBV7-9 to TRBJ2-7, with 7 bases identical to TRBD1. Sequenced input: peripheral blood or thyroid tissue (not recorded which). The source is an adult man with Graves' hyperthyroidism. The CDR3 loop reads CASSTWTGGSYEQYF. DNA for the CDR3: TGTGCCAGCAGCACCTGGACAGGTGGAAGCTACGAGCAGTACTTC. Supplemented by reference TRBV7-9 and TRBJ2-7, the full variable domain reads DTGVSQNPRHKITKRGQNVTFRCDPISEHNRLYWYRQTLGQGPEFLTYFQNEAQLEKSRLLSDRFSAERPKGSFSTLEIQRTEQGDSAMYLCASSTWTGGSYEQYFGPGTRLTVT.